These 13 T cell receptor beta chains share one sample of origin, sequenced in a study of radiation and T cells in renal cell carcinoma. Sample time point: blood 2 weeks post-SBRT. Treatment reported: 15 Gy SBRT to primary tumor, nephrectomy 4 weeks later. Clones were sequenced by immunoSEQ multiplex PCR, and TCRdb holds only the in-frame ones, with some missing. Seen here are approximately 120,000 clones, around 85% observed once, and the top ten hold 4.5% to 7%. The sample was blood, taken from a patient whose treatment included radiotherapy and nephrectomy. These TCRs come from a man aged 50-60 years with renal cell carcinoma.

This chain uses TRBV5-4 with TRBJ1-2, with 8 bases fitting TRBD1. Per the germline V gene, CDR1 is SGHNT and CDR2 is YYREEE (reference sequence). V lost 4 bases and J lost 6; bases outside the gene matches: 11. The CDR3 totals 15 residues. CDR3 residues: CASSPRDRRVDGYTF. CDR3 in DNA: TGTGCCAGCAGCCCCCGGGACAGGAGGGTAGATGGCTACACCTTC. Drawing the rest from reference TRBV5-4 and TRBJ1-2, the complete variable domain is ETGVTQSPTHLIKTRGQQVTLRCSSQSGHNTVSWYQQALGQGPQFIFQYYREEENGRGNFPPRFSGLQFPNYSSELNVNALELDDSALYLCASSPRDRRVDGYTFGSGTRLTVV.

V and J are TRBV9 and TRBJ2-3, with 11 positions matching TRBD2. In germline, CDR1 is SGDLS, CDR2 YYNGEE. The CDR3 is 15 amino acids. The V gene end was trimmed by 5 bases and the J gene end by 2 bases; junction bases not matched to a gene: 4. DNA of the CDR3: TGTGCCAGCAGGAGGGGACTAGCGGACACAGATACGCAGTATTTT. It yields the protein CASRRGLADTDTQYF.

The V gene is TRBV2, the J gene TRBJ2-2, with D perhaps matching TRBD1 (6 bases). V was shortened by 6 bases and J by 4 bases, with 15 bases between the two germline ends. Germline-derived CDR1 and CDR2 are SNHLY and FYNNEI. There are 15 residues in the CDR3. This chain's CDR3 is CASRTGQTATGELFF. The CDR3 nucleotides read TGTGCCAGCAGGACGGGACAAACCGCCACCGGGGAGCTGTTTTTT.

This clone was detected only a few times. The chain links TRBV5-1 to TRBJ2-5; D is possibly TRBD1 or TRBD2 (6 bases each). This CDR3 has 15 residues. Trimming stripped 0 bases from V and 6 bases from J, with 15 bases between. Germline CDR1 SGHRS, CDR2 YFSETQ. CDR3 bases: TGCGCCAGCAGCTTGGATACGGGGGCCCGGAAGACCCAGTACTTC. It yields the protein CASSLDTGARKTQYF.

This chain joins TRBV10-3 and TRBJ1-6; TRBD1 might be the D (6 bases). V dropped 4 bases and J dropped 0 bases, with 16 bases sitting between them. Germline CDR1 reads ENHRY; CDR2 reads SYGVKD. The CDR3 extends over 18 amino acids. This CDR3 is CAISARDTLSSYNSPLHF. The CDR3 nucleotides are TGTGCCATCAGTGCGCGGGACACCCTAAGCTCCTATAATTCACCCCTCCACTTT.

DNA of the CDR3: TGTGCCAGTAGTAAGGGACGGGCCTCTGGGGCCAACGTCCTGACTTTC. It encodes CASSKGRASGANVLTF. The genes are TRBV19 and TRBJ2-6; possibly TRBD1 or TRBD2 for D (5 bases each). V lost 4 bases, J lost 0 bases, and 10 bases lay in between. The length of the CDR3 is 16 residues. Germline lookup yields CDR1 LNHDA and CDR2 SQIVND (reference sequence).

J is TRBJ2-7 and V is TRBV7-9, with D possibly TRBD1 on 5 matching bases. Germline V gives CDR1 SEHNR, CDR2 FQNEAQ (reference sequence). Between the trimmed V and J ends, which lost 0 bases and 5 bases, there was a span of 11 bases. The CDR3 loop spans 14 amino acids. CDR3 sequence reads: CASSLAQGVNEQYF. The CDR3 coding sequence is TGTGCCAGCAGCTTAGCGCAGGGCGTCAACGAGCAGTACTTC.

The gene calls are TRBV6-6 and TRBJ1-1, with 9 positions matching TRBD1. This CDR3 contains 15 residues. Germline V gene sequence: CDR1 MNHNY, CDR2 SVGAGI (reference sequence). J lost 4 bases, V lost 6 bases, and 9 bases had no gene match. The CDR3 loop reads CASRIQGASRTEAFF. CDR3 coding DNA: TGTGCCAGCAGAATACAGGGGGCGAGCCGCACTGAAGCTTTCTTT.

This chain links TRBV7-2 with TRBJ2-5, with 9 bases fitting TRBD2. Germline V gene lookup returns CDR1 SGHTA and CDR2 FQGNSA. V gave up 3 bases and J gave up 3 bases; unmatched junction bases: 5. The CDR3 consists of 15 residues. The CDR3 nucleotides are TGTGCCAGCAGCTTCCAGCGGGGGGAGGAAGAGACCCAGTACTTC. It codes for CASSFQRGEEETQYF.

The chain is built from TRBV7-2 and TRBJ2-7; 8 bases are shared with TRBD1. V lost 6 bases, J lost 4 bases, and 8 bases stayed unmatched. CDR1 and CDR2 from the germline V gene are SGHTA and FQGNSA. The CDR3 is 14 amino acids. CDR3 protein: CASRPQGAIYEQYF. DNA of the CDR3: TGTGCCAGCAGGCCTCAGGGGGCGATTTACGAGCAGTACTTC. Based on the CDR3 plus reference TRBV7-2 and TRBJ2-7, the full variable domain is GAGVSQSPSNKVTEKGKDVELRCDPISGHTALYWYRQSLGQGLEFLIYFQGNSAPDKSGLPSDRFSAERTGGSVSTLTIQRTQQEDSAVYLCASRPQGAIYEQYFGPGTRLTVT.

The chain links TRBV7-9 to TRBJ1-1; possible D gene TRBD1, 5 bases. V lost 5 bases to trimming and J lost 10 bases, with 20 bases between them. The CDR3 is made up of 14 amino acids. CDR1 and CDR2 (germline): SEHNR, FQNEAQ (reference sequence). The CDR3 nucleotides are TGTGCCAGCAGCCCGTCAGGGCAGGGTGGGGGAGCTTTCTTT. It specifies CASSPSGQGGGAFF.

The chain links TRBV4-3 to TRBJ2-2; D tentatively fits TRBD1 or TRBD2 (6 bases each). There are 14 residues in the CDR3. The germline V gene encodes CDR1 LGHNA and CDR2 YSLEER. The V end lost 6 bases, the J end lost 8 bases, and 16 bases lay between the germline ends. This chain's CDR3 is CASSPGASRGELFF. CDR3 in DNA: TGCGCCAGCAGTCCGGGGGCGAGTAGGGGGGAGCTGTTTTTT.

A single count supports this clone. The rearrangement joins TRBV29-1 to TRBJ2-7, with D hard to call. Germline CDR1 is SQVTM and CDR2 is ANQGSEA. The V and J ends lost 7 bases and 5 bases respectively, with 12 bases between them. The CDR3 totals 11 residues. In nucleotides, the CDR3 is TGCAGCGCCGACTGGCACCACGAGCAGTACTTC. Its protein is CSADWHHEQYF.